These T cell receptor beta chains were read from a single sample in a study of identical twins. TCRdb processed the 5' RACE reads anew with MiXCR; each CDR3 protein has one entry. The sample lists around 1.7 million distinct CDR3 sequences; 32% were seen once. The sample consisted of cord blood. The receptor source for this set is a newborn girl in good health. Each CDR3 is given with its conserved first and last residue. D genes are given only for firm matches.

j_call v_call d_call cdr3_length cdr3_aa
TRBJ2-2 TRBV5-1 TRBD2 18 CASSSHRQQRGNTGELFF
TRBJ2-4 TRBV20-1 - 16 CSAPNPTDLAKSIQYF
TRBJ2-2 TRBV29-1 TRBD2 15 CSVEVRLAGTGELFF
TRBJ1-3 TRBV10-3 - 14 CAISEKGPGNTIYF
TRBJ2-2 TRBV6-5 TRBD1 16 CASSYRRDRATGELFF
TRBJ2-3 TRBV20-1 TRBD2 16 CSARELAGGPTDTQYF
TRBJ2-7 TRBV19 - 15 CASSPEGSGPYEQYF
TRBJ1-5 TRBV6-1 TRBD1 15 CASSGDRDRNQPQHF
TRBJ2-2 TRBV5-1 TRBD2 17 CASSRRGLAGETRELFF
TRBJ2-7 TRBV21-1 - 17 CASSKSRQGNSSYEQYF
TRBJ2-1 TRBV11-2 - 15 CASSLLEVSYNEQFF
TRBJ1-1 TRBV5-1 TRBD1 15 CASSCRQGGSTEAFF
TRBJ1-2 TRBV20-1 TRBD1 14 CSATNRDRDYGYTF
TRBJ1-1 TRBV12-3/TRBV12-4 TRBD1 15 CASSSGRQGNTEAFF
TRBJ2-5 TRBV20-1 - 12 CSELGSQETQYF
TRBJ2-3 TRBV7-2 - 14 CASSLSAGGDTQYF
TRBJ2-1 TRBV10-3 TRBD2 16 CAISEPGLAGGDEQFF
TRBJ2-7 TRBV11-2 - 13 CASSLYARVEQYF
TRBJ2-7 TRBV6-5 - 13 CASSTQGSYEQYF
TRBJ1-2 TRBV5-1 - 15 CASSLGPGQYDGYTF
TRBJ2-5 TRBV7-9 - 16 CASSFTPGALYNEQYF
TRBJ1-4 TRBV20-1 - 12 CSARARYEKLFF
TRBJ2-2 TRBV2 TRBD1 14 CASLGQANTGELFF
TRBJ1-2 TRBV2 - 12 CASSVGLGGYTF
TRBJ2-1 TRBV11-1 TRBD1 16 CASSFPGQGARNEQFF
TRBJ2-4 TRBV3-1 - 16 CASSQDRRGAKNIQYF
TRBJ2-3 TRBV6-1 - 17 CASSELDWGQWPDTQYF
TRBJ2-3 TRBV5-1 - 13 CASSLEQGDTQYF
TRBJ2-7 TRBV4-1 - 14 CASSQPSPPYEQYF
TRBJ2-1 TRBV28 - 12 CASSLFRNEQFF
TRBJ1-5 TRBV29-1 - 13 CSAATGRDQPQHF
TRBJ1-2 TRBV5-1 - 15 CASSLVSGANYGYTF
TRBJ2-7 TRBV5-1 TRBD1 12 CASIGTDYEQYF
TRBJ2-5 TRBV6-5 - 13 CANQHPSQETQYF
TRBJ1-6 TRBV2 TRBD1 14 CASRGQSNNSPLHF
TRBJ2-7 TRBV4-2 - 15 CASSQDHRLAYEQYF
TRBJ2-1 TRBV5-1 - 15 CASSPGRVNRGEQFF